This TCR beta chain was captured in a study of cytomegalovirus exposure and HLA in healthy donors. Whole-study context: Of all 400 or so donors who were genotyped, 80% to 85% belonged to the Caucasian-associated ancestry cluster.

In the PCR, 60 Vbeta and 13 Jbeta primers were used. Generated by immunoSEQ multiplex PCR, the TCRdb table keeps only in-frame clones and is missing some. The data contain 75,000 to 90,000 clones, over 70% of them singletons. A word on this clone: What it binds is unknown.

The junction had 3 bases not matched to a gene; V was cut back by 3 bases and J by 5 bases. Looked up from germline, CDR1 is MNHEY and CDR2 is SMNVEV (reference sequence). The CDR3 covers 14 residues. Findings and caveats of the study: The listing of 150 or so TCR beta chains classed them as cytomegalovirus-associated.

The TCR was taken from a male donor in good health and CMV-seropositive. The source material was PBMCs. This chain joins TRBV27 and TRBJ1-1, with TRBD1 identical over 10 bases. CDR3 in amino acids: CASSFGTGDTEAFF. The CDR3 nucleotides are TGTGCCAGCAGTTTCGGGACAGGGGATACTGAAGCTTTCTTT.